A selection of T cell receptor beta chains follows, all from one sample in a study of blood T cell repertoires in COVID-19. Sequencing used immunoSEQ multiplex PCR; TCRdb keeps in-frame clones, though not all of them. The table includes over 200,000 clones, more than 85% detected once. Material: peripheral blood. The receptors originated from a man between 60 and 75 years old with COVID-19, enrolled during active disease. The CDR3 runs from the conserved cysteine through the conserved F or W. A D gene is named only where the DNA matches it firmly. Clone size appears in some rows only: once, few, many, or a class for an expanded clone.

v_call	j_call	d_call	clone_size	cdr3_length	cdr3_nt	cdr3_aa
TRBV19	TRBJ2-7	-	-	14	TGTGCCAGTAGTTGGGGACTTAACTCCTACGAGCAGTACTTC	CASSWGLNSYEQYF
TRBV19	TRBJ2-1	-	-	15	TGTGCCAGTAGCAGATCCAGCGTTTCCTACAATGAGCAGTTCTTC	CASSRSSVSYNEQFF
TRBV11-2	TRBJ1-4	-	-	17	TGTGCCAGCAGCTTAAATTACCGCATTACCAGGAATGAAAAACTGTTTTTT	CASSLNYRITRNEKLFF
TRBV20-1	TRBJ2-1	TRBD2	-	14	TGCAGTGCTAGTTCTAGCGGGAGCTACAATGAGCAGTTCTTC	CSASSSGSYNEQFF
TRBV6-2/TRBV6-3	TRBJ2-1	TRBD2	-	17	TGTGCCAGCAGCCCGAAGACTAGCGGGAGTTCCTACAATGAGCAGTTCTTC	CASSPKTSGSSYNEQFF
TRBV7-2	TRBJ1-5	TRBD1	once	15	TGTGCCAGCAGCTTCCAGGGACAGCTGAATCAGCCCCAGCATTTT	CASSFQGQLNQPQHF
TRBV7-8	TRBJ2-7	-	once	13	TGTGCCAGCAGCAAAGACAATACCTACGAGCAGTACTTC	CASSKDNTYEQYF
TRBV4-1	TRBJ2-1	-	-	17	TGCGCCAGCAGCCAAGATCGACCCCGACGAGGATACAATGAGCAGTTCTTC	CASSQDRPRRGYNEQFF
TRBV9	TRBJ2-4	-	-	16	TGTGCCAGCAGCCCTGACGGGGGAATTGCCAAAAACATTCAGTACTTC	CASSPDGGIAKNIQYF
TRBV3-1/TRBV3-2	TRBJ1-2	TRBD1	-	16	TGTGCCAGCAGCCAACTGGACAGGTTTACTTACTATGGCTACACCTTC	CASSQLDRFTYYGYTF
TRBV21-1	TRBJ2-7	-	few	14	TGTGCCAGCGCCAAGGACAGGGGATCCTACGAGCAGTACTTC	CASAKDRGSYEQYF
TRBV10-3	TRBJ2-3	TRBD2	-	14	TGTGCCATCAGTGCCCTAGCGGGATTGGATACGCAGTATTTT	CAISALAGLDTQYF
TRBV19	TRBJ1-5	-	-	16	TGTGCCAGTAGTCCGGAGCCGGGGGGGAGCAATCAGCCCCAGCATTTT	CASSPEPGGSNQPQHF
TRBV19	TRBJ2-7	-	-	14	TGTGCCAGTAGTACCCCCGGACAGCTCTACGAGCAGTACTTC	CASSTPGQLYEQYF
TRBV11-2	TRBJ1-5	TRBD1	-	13	TGTGCCAGCAGCCCGGACAGGGATCAGCCCCAGCATTTT	CASSPDRDQPQHF
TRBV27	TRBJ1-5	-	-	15	TGTGCCAGCAGTTTGGAGGGGCCGGGCAATCAGCCCCAGCATTTT	CASSLEGPGNQPQHF
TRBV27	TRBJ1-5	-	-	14	TGTGCCAGCAGTTTAGCGGGGGTAGGCCAGCCCCAGCATTTT	CASSLAGVGQPQHF
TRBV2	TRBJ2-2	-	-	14	TGTGCCAGCAGTGAGCGGAGGAACACCGGGGAGCTGTTTTTT	CASSERRNTGELFF
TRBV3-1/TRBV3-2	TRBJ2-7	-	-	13	TGTGCCAGCAGCCGAGGACAGACCTACGAGCAGTACTTC	CASSRGQTYEQYF